This TCR beta chain originates from a study of cytomegalovirus exposure and HLA in healthy donors. Whole-study results and caveats: Later analysis identified a missense DCLRE1C variant that was linked to TCR beta V- and J-gene trimming.

As for this clone: The antigen remains undetermined.

The PCR had 60 Vbeta and 13 Jbeta primers. Clones were sequenced by immunoSEQ multiplex PCR, and TCRdb holds only the in-frame ones, with some missing. The sample includes around 220,000 clones, 70% to 80% seen only once; the top ten take about 0.23%. Among the donors, all were healthy bone marrow donors. Looked up from germline, CDR1 is MRHNA and CDR2 is SNTAGT. Trimming took off 2 bases at V and 2 bases at J, with 10 bases between the two ends. The CDR3 loop spans 15 amino acids. Sequencing was performed on PBMCs. This TCR derives from a girl aged 2 to 9 in good health and CMV-seronegative. This chain uses TRBV6-4 with TRBJ2-1; D unresolved. For the CDR3, the DNA is TGTGCCAGCAGTGACGGCCGCCTTACCTACAATGAGCAGTTCTTC. Its protein is CASSDGRLTYNEQFF.